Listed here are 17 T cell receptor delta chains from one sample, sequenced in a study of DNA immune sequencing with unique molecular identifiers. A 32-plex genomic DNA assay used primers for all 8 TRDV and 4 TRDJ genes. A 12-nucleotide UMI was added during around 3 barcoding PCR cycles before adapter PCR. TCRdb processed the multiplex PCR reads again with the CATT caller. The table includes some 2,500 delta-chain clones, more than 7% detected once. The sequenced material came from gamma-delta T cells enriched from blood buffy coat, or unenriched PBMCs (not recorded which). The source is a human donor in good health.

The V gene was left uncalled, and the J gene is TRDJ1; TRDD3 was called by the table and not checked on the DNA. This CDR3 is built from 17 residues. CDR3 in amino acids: CALGERGYGRGSDKLIF. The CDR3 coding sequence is TGTGCTCTTGGGGAACGGGGATACGGACGGGGCAGTGATAAACTCATCTTT.

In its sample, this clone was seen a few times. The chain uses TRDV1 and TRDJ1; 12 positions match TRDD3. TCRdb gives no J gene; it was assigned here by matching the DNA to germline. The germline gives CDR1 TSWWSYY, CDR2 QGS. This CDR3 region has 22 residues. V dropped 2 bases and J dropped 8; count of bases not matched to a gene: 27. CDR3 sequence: CALGESHTLFPDPLLGDTKLIF. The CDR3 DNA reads TGTGCTCTTGGGGAATCTCACACCCTTTTTCCGGACCCTTTGCTGGGGGATACGAAACTCATCTTT.

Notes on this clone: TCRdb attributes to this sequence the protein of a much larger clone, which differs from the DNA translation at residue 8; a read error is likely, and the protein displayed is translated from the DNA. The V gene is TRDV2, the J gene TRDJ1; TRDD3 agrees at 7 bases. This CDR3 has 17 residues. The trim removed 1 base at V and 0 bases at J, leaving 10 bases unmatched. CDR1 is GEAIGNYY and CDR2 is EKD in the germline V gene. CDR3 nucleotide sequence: TGTGCCTGTGACACTCTGGGGGGTGGAAAGTACACCGATAAACTCATCTTT. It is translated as CACDTLGGGKYTDKLIF.

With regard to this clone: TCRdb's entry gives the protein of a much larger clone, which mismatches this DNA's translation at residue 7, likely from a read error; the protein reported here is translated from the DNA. CDR3: CACDTAEATSWDTRQMFF. DNA of the CDR3: TGTGCCTGTGACACCGCTGAGGCGACTTCCTGGGACACCCGACAGATGTTTTTC. The gene calls are TRDV2 and TRDJ3; D is unclear. Trimming stripped 0 bases from V and 1 base from J, with 12 bases between. Looked up from germline, CDR1 is GEAIGNYY and CDR2 is EKD. This CDR3 spans 18 amino acids.

CDR3 region: CACDPVLGVKYTDKLIF. The CDR3 DNA follows: TGTGCCTGTGACCCTGTACTGGGGGTTAAGTACACCGATAAACTCATCTTT. The chain is built from TRDV2 and TRDJ1, with 8 bases lining up with TRDD3. V lost 3 bases and J lost 0; bases outside the gene matches: 11. CDR1 is GEAIGNYY, CDR2 EKD, per germline. This CDR3 has 17 residues.

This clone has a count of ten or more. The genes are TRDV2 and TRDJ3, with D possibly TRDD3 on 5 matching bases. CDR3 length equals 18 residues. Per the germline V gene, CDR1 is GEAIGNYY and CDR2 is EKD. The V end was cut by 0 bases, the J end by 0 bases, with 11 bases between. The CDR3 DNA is TGTGCCTGTGACACCGGGGGGCCGAGCTCCTGGGACACCCGACAGATGTTTTTC. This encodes CACDTGGPSSWDTRQMFF.

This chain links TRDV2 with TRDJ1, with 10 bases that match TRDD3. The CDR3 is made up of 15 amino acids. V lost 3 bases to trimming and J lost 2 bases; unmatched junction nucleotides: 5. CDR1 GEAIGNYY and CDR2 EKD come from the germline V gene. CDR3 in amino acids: CACDPTGGLTDKLIF. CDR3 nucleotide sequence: TGTGCCTGTGACCCTACTGGGGGATTGACCGATAAACTCATCTTT.

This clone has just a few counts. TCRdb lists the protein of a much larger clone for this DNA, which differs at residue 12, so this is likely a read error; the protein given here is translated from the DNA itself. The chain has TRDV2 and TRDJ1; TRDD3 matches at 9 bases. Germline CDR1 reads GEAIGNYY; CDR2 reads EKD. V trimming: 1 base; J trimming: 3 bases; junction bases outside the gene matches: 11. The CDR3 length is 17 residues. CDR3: CACDTLGDGKYADKLIF. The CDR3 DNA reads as TGTGCCTGTGACACTCTGGGGGATGGAAAGTACGCCGATAAACTCATCTTT.

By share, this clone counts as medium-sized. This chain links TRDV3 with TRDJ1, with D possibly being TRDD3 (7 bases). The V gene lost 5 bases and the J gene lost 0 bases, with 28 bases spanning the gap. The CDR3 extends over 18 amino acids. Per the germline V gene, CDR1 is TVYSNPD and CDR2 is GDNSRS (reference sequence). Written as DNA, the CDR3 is TGTGCCCTGCCCCATCCTACGTTGGGGGACACGTACACCGATAAACTCATCTTT. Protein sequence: CALPHPTLGDTYTDKLIF.

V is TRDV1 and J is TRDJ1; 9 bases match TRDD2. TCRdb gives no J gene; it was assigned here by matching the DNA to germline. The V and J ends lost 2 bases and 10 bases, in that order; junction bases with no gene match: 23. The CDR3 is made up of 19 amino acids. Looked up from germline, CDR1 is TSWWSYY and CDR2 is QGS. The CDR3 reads CALGENRGPSYWARLRLIF. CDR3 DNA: TGTGCTCTTGGGGAAAATAGGGGGCCTTCCTACTGGGCCCGACTCAGACTCATCTTT.

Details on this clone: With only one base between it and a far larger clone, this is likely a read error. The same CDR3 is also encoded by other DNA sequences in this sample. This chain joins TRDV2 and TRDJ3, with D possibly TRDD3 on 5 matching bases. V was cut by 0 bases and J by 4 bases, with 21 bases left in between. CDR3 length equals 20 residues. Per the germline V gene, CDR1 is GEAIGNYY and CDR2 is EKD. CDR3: CACDTLGTTNGSWDTRQMFF. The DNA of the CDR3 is TGTGCCTGTGACACCTTGGGGACCACGAACGGCTCTTGGGACACCCGACAGATGTTTTTC.

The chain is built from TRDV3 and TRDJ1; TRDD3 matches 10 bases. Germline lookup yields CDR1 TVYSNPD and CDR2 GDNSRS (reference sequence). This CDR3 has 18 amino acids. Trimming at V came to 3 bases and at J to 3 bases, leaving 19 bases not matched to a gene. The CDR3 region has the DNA TGTGCCTTCACCCATCCCACGAATGGGGGATACTCAGCCGATAAACTCATCTTT. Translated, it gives CAFTHPTNGGYSADKLIF.

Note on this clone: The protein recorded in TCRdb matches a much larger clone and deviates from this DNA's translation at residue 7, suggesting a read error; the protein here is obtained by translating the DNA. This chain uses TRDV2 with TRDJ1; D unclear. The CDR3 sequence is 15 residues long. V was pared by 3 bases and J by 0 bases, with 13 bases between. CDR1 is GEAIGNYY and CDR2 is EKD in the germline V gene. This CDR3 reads CACDLLRTDTDKLIF. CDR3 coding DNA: TGTGCCTGTGACCTACTGAGGACAGACACCGATAAACTCATCTTT.

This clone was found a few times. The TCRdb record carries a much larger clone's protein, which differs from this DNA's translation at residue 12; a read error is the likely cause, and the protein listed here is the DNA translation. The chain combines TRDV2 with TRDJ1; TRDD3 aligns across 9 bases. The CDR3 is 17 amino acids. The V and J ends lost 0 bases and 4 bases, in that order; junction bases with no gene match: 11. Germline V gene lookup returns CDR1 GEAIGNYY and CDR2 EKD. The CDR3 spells CACDTLTGGPYIDKLIF. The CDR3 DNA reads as TGTGCCTGTGACACCCTTACTGGGGGACCCTACATCGATAAACTCATCTTT.

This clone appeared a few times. The CDR3 loop reads CACDTLGDRGGAYTDKLIF. DNA of the CDR3: TGTGCCTGTGACACACTGGGGGATAGAGGAGGTGCGTACACCGATAAACTCATCTTT. This chain joins TRDV2 and TRDJ1; TRDD3 matches at 11 bases. CDR3 size: 19 residues. V lost 1 base, J lost 0 bases, and 12 bases stayed unmatched. The germline V gene has CDR1 GEAIGNYY and CDR2 EKD.

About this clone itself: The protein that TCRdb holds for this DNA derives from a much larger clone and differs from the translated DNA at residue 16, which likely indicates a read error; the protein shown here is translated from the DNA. The CDR3 DNA follows: TGTGCCTGTGACACCCTACGGGCGGTAGGGGACAAAGGGCTTACCGTTAAACTCATCTTT. Protein sequence: CACDTLRAVGDKGLTVKLIF. The V gene is TRDV2, the J gene TRDJ1; D is possibly TRDD3 (5 bases). In germline, CDR1 is GEAIGNYY, CDR2 EKD. The length of the CDR3 is 20 residues.

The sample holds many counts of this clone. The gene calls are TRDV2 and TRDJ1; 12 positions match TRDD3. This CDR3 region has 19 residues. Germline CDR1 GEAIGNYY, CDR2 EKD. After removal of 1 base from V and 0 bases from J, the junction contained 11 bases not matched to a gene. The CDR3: CACDTLSGGYAPYTDKLIF. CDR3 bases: TGTGCCTGTGACACGCTGTCTGGGGGATACGCCCCGTACACCGATAAACTCATCTTT.